This paragraph reports one T cell receptor beta chain. The data stem from a study of blood T cell repertoires in COVID-19. At the level of the study: From the United States, Italy and Spain came samples of acute and convalescent COVID-19.

The V end was cut by 5 bases, the J end by 3 bases, with 11 bases between. Germline V lookup: CDR1 MNHEY, CDR2 SVGEGT. The CDR3 covers 14 residues. The method was immunoSEQ multiplex PCR; TCRdb's version includes in-frame clones alone and lacks a portion of them. The table lists 230,000 or so clones, around 84% of them singletons. This rearrangement joins TRBV6-2 or TRBV6-3 to TRBJ1-5; the D is unclear. The sequencing input was PBMCs or T cells enriched from blood (not recorded which). The TCR originated in a woman between 50 and 59 years old who had been exposed to COVID-19. In DNA, the CDR3 is TGTGCCAGCAGTGACGGAGGTACCAATCAGCCCCAGCATTTT. Residues: CASSDGGTNQPQHF.